This TCR beta chain emerged from a study of blood T cell repertoires in COVID-19. The method was immunoSEQ multiplex PCR; TCRdb's version includes in-frame clones alone and lacks a portion of them. The sample holds some 300,000 clones, around 90% seen once. This clone was found a few times. Trimming took 3 bases from V and 0 from J; bases not matched to a gene: 10. This CDR3 has 19 residues. Germline lookup yields CDR1 KGHDR and CDR2 SFDVKD. Input material: PBMCs or T cells enriched from blood (not recorded which). The clonotype was recovered from a woman aged 18-30 years with acute COVID-19. The J gene is TRBJ2-3, the V gene TRBV24-1; 11 bases line up with TRBD2. This CDR3 is CATSDPSLAGGFSTDTQYF. The DNA of the CDR3 is TGTGCCACCAGTGATCCTTCGTTAGCGGGAGGGTTTAGCACAGATACGCAGTATTTT.